There are a few counts of the clone carrying this T cell receptor beta chain. Between the trimmed V and J ends, which lost 2 bases and 7 bases, there was a span of 12 bases. The CDR3 totals 14 residues. Germline V gene data show CDR1 as SGHTA and CDR2 as FQGNSA. Each CDR3 protein is one row after TCRdb ran MiXCR on the RT-PCR reads. This table holds about 680,000 distinct CDR3 sequences, 14% found once. Source material: memory CD4+ T cells from blood. The V call is TRBV7-2, the J call TRBJ1-5; D possibly corresponds to TRBD1 (6 bases). The source is a female donor in good health, serving as a healthy control. CDR3 sequence reads: CASSLYGGGQPQHF. The CDR3 nucleotides are TGTGCCAGCAGCTTATACGGGGGCGGGCAGCCCCAGCATTTT.